These T cell receptor beta chains were read from a single sample in a study of OX40 agonist ivuxolimab in advanced cancers. Clones were sequenced by immunoSEQ multiplex PCR, and TCRdb holds only the in-frame ones, with some missing. Among 15,000 to 20,000 clones listed, around 82% were seen once. Sequenced here: CD4+ or CD8+ T cells sorted from blood, sampled in a trial of the OX40 agonist ivuxolimab. Receptors originate from an adult with an advanced solid tumor such as melanoma, head and neck, liver or kidney cancer. CDR3s include the opening cysteine and the closing phenylalanine or tryptophan. The D gene is left open where the match is weak. A row's size may be missing; if present it is once, few, many or a size class.

>TRBJ1-2|-|TRBV13|-|15
CASSPRSGRLEGYTF
TGTGCCAGCAGCCCCAGGTCCGGCAGACTAGAGGGCTACACCTTC
>TRBJ2-1|-|TRBV7-9|-|13
CASSASGDNEQFF
TGTGCCAGCAGCGCGTCCGGGGACAATGAGCAGTTCTTC
>TRBJ2-7|-|TRBV6-5|-|15
CASSPIGVLNYEQYF
TGTGCCAGCAGCCCTATAGGGGTGCTAAACTACGAGCAGTACTTC
>TRBJ2-7|once|TRBV2|-|10
CASTLGKSYF
TGTGCCAGCACCCTCGGAAAGTCGTACTTC
>TRBJ2-2|-|TRBV9|-|15
CASSGTASAAGELFF
TGTGCCAGCAGCGGAACGGCTAGTGCGGCCGGGGAGCTGTTTTTT
>TRBJ1-5|-|TRBV7-9|TRBD1|15
CASSSEGTGNQPQHF
TGTGCCAGCAGCTCGGAAGGGACAGGGAATCAGCCCCAGCATTTT
>TRBJ2-2|-|TRBV27|TRBD2|19
CASSRFAGGEPVNTGELFF
TGTGCCAGCAGCCGATTCGCGGGGGGGGAACCTGTGAACACCGGGGAGCTGTTTTTT
>TRBJ2-2|-|TRBV7-9|-|13
CASSSSTTGELFF
TGTGCCAGCAGCTCCAGTACCACCGGGGAGCTGTTTTTT
>TRBJ1-6|-|TRBV6-4|-|13
CASSDRNNSPLHF
TGTGCCAGCAGTGACAGGAATAATTCACCCCTCCACTTT
>TRBJ1-5|few|TRBV18|-|16
CASSPIPIGGNQPQHF
TGTGCCAGCTCACCTATCCCCATCGGGGGAAATCAGCCCCAGCATTTT
>TRBJ2-1|-|TRBV9|-|14
CASDQLADRHEQFF
TGTGCCAGCGATCAACTAGCTGACAGGCATGAGCAGTTCTTC
>TRBJ2-1|medium-sized|TRBV6-6|TRBD1|15
CASSGTDRSYNEQFF
TGTGCCAGCAGTGGGACAGACCGCTCCTACAATGAGCAGTTCTTC
>TRBJ2-4|-|TRBV28|-|12
CASSGDRSIQYF
TGTGCCAGCAGTGGGGACCGAAGCATTCAGTACTTC
>TRBJ2-7|-|TRBV6-1|TRBD1|15
CASSSRQGSSYEQYF
TGTGCCAGCAGTTCAAGACAGGGAAGCTCCTACGAGCAGTACTTC
>TRBJ1-3|-|TRBV19|-|12
CASSIGGNTIYF
TGTGCCAGTAGTATAGGGGGGAACACCATATATTTT
>TRBJ1-6|once|TRBV7-6|-|15
CASSVNSIWNSPLHF
TGTGCCAGCAGCGTGAATAGTATTTGGAATTCACCCCTCCACTTT
>TRBJ1-3|-|TRBV7-9|-|14
CASSLPFSGNTIYF
TGTGCCAGCAGCTTACCCTTCTCTGGAAACACCATATATTTT
>TRBJ1-1|-|TRBV27|TRBD1|15
CASSISGTGNTEAFF
TGTGCCAGCAGTATATCCGGGACAGGGAACACTGAAGCTTTCTTT
>TRBJ2-7|-|TRBV7-2|TRBD2|15
CASSQGLAEVYEQYF
TGTGCCAGCAGCCAAGGACTAGCGGAAGTCTACGAGCAGTACTTC
>TRBJ2-1|-|TRBV6-4|TRBD2|16
CASSYPLAVAANEQFF
TGTGCCAGCAGTTACCCGCTAGCGGTGGCCGCAAATGAGCAGTTCTTC
>TRBJ2-7|-|TRBV4-1|-|16
CASSQGVGGLMDEQYF
TGCGCCAGCAGCCAAGGGGTGGGGGGGCTTATGGACGAGCAGTACTTC
>TRBJ2-7|-|TRBV23-1|-|12
CASSGHASEQYF
TGCGCCAGCAGTGGACATGCTTCTGAGCAGTACTTC
>TRBJ1-2|-|TRBV6-9|-|14
CASSYTGEEYGYTF
TGTGCCAGCAGTTACACGGGCGAGGAATATGGCTACACCTTC
>TRBJ1-3|-|TRBV5-1|-|15
CASSETGFSGNTIYF
TGCGCCAGCTCCGAGACAGGCTTCTCTGGAAACACCATATATTTT
>TRBJ1-6|-|TRBV7-6|-|16
CASSLERGQVNSPLHF
TGTGCCAGCAGCTTAGAAAGAGGGCAGGTTAATTCACCCCTCCACTTT
>TRBJ2-2|-|TRBV4-1|-|13
CASSWGRTGELFF
TGCGCCAGCAGCTGGGGCCGGACCGGGGAGCTGTTTTTT
>TRBJ2-2|once|TRBV28|-|14
CASSLFVYSGELFF
TGTGCCAGCAGTTTATTTGTATACAGCGGGGAGCTGTTTTTT
>TRBJ1-5|few|TRBV4-3|-|15
CASSQDRALAQPQHF
TGCGCCAGCAGCCAAGATAGGGCTCTAGCGCAGCCCCAGCATTTT
>TRBJ2-7|-|TRBV5-1|-|13
CASSFQGQYEQYF
TGCGCCAGCAGCTTTCAGGGCCAGTACGAGCAGTACTTC
>TRBJ1-1|-|TRBV28|TRBD1|13
CASSFQGAVQAFF
TGTGCCAGCAGTTTTCAGGGGGCGGTGCAAGCTTTCTTT
>TRBJ2-7|few|TRBV4-2|-|13
CASSQVGGDEQYF
TGTGCCAGCAGCCAAGTGGGGGGCGACGAGCAGTACTTC
>TRBJ2-2|-|TRBV4-1|-|15
CASSQLKGAPGELFF
TGCGCCAGCAGCCAGCTCAAAGGGGCTCCCGGGGAGCTGTTTTTT
>TRBJ2-3|-|TRBV15|-|15
CATSRLAAPPDTQYF
TGTGCCACCAGCAGGCTCGCGGCTCCCCCAGATACGCAGTATTTT
>TRBJ2-1|-|TRBV15|-|14
CATSRDRTGNEQFF
TGTGCCACCAGCAGAGATCGGACGGGCAATGAGCAGTTCTTC
>TRBJ1-3|-|TRBV9|-|15
CASSVLGSPGNTIYF
TGTGCCAGCAGCGTATTAGGGAGCCCCGGAAACACCATATATTTT
>TRBJ2-6|-|TRBV25-1|-|18
CASSLGITGQSRANVLTF
TGTGCCAGCAGTCTCGGCATAACTGGACAAAGTCGGGCCAACGTCCTGACTTTC
>TRBJ2-3|-|TRBV29-1|TRBD2|16
CSCGRREGTYTDTQYF
TGCAGCTGTGGGAGGAGGGAGGGGACCTACACAGATACGCAGTATTTT
>TRBJ1-2|-|TRBV9|-|14
CASSVGGGSYGYTF
TGTGCCAGCAGCGTCGGCGGGGGAAGCTATGGCTACACCTTC
>TRBJ1-1|-|TRBV15|-|13
CATSRTTAGEAFF
TGTGCCACCAGCAGGACCACAGCAGGTGAAGCTTTCTTT
>TRBJ2-3|-|TRBV4-2|-|16
CASSQGIGGTLDTQYF
TGTGCCAGCAGCCAAGGGATAGGGGGGACTTTGGATACGCAGTATTTT
>TRBJ2-1|-|TRBV4-3|TRBD2|16
CASSQDPGGGYNEQFF
TGCGCCAGCAGCCAAGACCCTGGGGGGGGCTACAATGAGCAGTTCTTC
>TRBJ2-1|-|TRBV7-9|TRBD1|15
CASSPFRDSYNEQFF
TGTGCCAGCAGCCCCTTCCGGGACAGCTACAATGAGCAGTTCTTC
>TRBJ1-4|-|TRBV4-1|-|16
CASSQDLGGAGEKLFF
TGCGCCAGCAGCCAAGATTTAGGGGGGGCCGGTGAAAAACTGTTTTTT
>TRBJ1-2|-|TRBV9|-|19
CASSAEARDTRGIGYGYTF
TGTGCCAGCAGCGCCGAGGCTAGGGACACCCGAGGGATTGGCTATGGCTACACCTTC
>TRBJ2-7|-|TRBV19|-|11
CASSVSGEQYF
TGTGCCAGTAGTGTCTCGGGAGAGCAGTACTTC
>TRBJ2-7|-|TRBV9|TRBD1|14
CASSVGQEGYEQYF
TGTGCCAGCAGCGTCGGACAGGAAGGCTACGAGCAGTACTTC
>TRBJ1-2|-|TRBV6-4|-|13
CASRVLQTAGYTF
TGTGCCAGCAGGGTATTACAGACAGCTGGCTACACCTTC
>TRBJ2-3|-|TRBV7-3|-|15
CASSPGWGGTDTQYF
TGTGCCAGCAGCCCGGGTTGGGGGGGCACAGATACGCAGTATTTT
>TRBJ1-1|-|TRBV28|-|14
CASSSDILNTEAFF
TGTGCCAGCAGCTCTGACATACTGAACACTGAAGCTTTCTTT
>TRBJ2-3|-|TRBV27|-|13
CASSFSSSDTQYF
TGTGCCAGCAGTTTTAGTAGTTCAGATACGCAGTATTTT
>TRBJ2-7|-|TRBV30|-|11
CAVVGGAEQYF
TGTGCCGTCGTGGGTGGGGCCGAGCAGTACTTC
>TRBJ2-3|-|TRBV7-9|TRBD1|12
CANDRGADTQYF
TGTGCCAATGACAGGGGCGCAGATACGCAGTATTTT